This TCR beta chain was observed in a study of blood T cell repertoires in COVID-19. Study at large: Acute-phase and convalescent COVID-19 samples originated in the United States, Italy and Spain. T cells, B-cell-depleted T cells, or PBMCs provided the cDNA or gDNA that served as material.

Methods used by the authors: Using reference gene primer amplification, nucleated cell counts were estimated. Assay: immunoSEQ multiplex PCR; the TCRdb copy retains only in-frame clones and omits some. V, J and clone size were drawn from that table, and D and trimming were deduced from the DNA. The data hold about 150,000 clones, with approximately 87% observed a single time. Per the germline V gene, CDR1 is MNHEY and CDR2 is SVGAGI. The CDR3 sequence is 13 residues long. The ends were cut back, 7 bases at V and 4 bases at J, with 13 bases in the middle. The sequenced sample was peripheral blood. The clonotype was recovered from a man aged 80 or over with acute or convalescent COVID-19. The rearrangement links TRBV6-5 to TRBJ1-2, with no clear D. In nucleotides, the CDR3 is TGTGCCAGCAAAGGAGTTTTATTCTATGGCTACACCTTC. Amino acids: CASKGVLFYGYTF.